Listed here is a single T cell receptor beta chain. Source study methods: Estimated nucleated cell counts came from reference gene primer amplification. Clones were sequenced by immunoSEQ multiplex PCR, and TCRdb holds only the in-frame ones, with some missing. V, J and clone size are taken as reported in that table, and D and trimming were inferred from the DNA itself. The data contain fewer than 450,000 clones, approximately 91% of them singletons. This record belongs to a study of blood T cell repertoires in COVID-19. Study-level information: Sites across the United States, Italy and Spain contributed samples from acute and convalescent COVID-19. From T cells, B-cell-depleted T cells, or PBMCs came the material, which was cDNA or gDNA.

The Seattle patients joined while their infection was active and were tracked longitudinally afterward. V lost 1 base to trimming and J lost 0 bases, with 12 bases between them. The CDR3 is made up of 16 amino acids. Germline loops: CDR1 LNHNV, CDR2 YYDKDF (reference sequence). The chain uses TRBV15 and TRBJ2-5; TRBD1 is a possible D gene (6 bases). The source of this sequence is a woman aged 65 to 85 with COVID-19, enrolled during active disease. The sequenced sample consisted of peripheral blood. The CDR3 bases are TGTGCCACCAGCAGAGGTAAAACAGGGAACCAAGAGACCCAGTACTTC. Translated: CATSRGKTGNQETQYF.